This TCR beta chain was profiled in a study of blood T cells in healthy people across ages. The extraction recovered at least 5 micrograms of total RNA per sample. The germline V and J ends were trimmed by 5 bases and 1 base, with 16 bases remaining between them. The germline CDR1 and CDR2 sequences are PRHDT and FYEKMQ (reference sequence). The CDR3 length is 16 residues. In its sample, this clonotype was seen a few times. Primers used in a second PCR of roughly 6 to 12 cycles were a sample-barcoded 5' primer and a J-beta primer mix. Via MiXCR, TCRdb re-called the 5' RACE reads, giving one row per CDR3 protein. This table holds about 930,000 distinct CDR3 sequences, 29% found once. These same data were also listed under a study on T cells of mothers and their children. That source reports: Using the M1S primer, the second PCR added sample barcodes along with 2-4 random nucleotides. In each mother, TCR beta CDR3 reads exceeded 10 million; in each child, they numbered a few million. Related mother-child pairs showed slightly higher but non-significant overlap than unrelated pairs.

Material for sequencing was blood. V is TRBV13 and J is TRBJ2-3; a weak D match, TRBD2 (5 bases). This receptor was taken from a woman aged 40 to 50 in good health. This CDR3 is CASSPFAGMGTDTQYF. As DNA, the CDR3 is TGTGCCAGCAGCCCTTTCGCGGGTATGGGCACAGATACGCAGTATTTT.